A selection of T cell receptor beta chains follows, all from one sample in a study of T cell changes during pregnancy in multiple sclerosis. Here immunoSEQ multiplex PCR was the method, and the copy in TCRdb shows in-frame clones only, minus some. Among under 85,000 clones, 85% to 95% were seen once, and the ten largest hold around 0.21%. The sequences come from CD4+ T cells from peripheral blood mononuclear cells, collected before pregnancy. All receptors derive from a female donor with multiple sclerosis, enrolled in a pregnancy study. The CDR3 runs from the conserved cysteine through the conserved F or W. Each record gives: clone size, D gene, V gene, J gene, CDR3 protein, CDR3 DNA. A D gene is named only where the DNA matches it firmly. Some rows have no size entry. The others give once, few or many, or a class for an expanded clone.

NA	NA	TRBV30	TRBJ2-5	CAWSVTVETQYF	TGTGCCTGGAGTGTAACGGTGGAGACCCAGTACTTC
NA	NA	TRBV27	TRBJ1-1	CASSILNGNTEAFF	TGTGCCAGCAGTATACTTAACGGGAACACTGAAGCTTTCTTT
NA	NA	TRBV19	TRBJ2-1	CASSIGQDNEQFF	TGTGCCAGTAGTATAGGGCAGGACAATGAGCAGTTCTTC
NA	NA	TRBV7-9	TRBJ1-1	CASSLKGGTEAFF	TGTGCCAGCAGCTTAAAAGGGGGCACTGAAGCTTTCTTT
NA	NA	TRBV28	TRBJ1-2	CASSLGRGRGNYGYTF	TGTGCCAGCAGTTTAGGCAGGGGAAGGGGTAACTATGGCTACACCTTC
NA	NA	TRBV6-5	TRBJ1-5	CASSPPLGSNQPQHF	TGTGCCAGCAGCCCCCCCCTAGGTAGCAATCAGCCCCAGCATTTT
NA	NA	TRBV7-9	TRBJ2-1	CASSSPGQAYNEQFF	TGTGCCAGCAGCTCACCAGGGCAAGCCTACAATGAGCAGTTCTTC
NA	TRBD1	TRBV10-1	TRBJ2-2	CASSESTGANTGELFF	TGCGCCAGCAGTGAGTCGACAGGGGCGAACACCGGGGAGCTGTTTTTT
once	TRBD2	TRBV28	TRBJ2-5	CASSLLLAKETQYF	TGTGCCAGCAGTTTGTTACTAGCGAAAGAGACCCAGTACTTC
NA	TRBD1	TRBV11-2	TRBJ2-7	CASSSLERQGPYEQYF	TGTGCCAGCAGCTCCCTGGAGCGACAGGGTCCCTACGAGCAGTACTTC
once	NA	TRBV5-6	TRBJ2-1	CASSGMTATYNEQFF	TGTGCCAGCAGCGGAATGACAGCCACCTACAATGAGCAGTTCTTC
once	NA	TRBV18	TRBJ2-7	CASSPRREDEQYF	TGTGCCAGCTCACCAAGGAGGGAGGACGAGCAGTACTTC
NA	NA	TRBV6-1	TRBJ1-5	CASKREGLSNQPQHF	TGTGCCAGCAAGAGGGAGGGCCTTAGCAATCAGCCCCAGCATTTT
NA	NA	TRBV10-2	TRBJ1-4	CASSVGSRGEKLFF	TGCGCCAGCAGTGTGGGGTCTAGGGGTGAAAAACTGTTTTTT
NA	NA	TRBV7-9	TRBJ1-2	CASSSRPQGIDGYTF	TGTGCCAGCAGCTCCCGCCCTCAGGGAATTGATGGCTACACCTTC
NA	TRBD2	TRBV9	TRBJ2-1	CASGGDLFDNEQFF	TGTGCCAGCGGGGGGGATCTCTTTGACAATGAGCAGTTCTTC
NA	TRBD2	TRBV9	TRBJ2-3	CASSVGTSGGADTQYF	TGTGCCAGCAGCGTAGGGACTAGCGGGGGGGCAGATACGCAGTATTTT
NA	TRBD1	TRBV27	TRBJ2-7	CASSLTGVTYEQYF	TGTGCCAGCAGCCTGACAGGGGTAACCTACGAGCAGTACTTC
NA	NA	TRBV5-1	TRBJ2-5	CASSFGGQQQETQYF	TGCGCCAGCAGCTTTGGCGGCCAGCAACAAGAGACCCAGTACTTC
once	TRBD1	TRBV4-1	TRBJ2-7	CASSPLGTGLNEQYF	TGCGCCAGCAGCCCGTTGGGGACAGGGCTCAACGAGCAGTACTTC
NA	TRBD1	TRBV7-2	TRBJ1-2	CASSPAGRGRGGYTF	TGTGCCAGCAGCCCCGCCGGGAGGGGGCGAGGTGGCTACACCTTC
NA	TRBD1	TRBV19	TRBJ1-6	CASSITGTENSPLHF	TGTGCCAGTAGTATCACCGGGACAGAGAATTCACCCCTCCACTTT
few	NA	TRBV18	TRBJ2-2	CASSPQTIGELFF	TGTGCCAGCTCACCACAGACAATCGGGGAGCTGTTTTTT
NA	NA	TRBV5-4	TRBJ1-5	CASSLGLPGEDSNQPQHF	TGTGCCAGCAGCTTGGGTTTACCGGGGGAAGATAGCAATCAGCCCCAGCATTTT
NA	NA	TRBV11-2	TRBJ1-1	CASSPELGDSAFF	TGTGCCAGCAGCCCAGAATTAGGGGACTCGGCTTTCTTT
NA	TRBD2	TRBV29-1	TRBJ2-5	CSVGVLAGAETQYF	TGCAGCGTCGGTGTACTAGCGGGAGCAGAGACCCAGTACTTC
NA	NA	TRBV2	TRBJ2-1	CASWGRGLEPNNEQFF	TGTGCCAGCTGGGGTAGGGGTCTAGAACCCAACAATGAGCAGTTCTTC
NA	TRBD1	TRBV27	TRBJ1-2	CASSGTTGDRSIERYGYTF	TGTGCCAGCAGTGGTACAACAGGGGATCGCTCCATCGAGCGCTATGGCTACACCTTC
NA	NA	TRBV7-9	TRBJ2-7	CASSGRQDYEQYF	TGTGCCAGCAGCGGCCGACAGGACTACGAGCAGTACTTC